This T cell receptor (beta chain) was retrieved from a study of shared clonotypes between healthy human individuals. Study results and caveats: Clonotypes which were not shared had lower generation probabilities than clonotypes that all four donors shared.

This table comes from immunoSEQ multiplex PCR, and its TCRdb copy is limited to in-frame clones, with some not included. Among some 2.4 million clones, 93% were seen once, and the ten largest hold 0.35% to 0.45%. With respect to this clone: Its target is unknown.

The study drew its donors from healthy HIV-negative adults without recent acute infections or vaccinations. The sequencing sample was made of naive CD4+ T cells from PBMCs. Subset in this sample: CD45RA+ positively selected. This receptor was identified in a man younger than 30 in good health. Some clones in this sample may be carry-over from other donors' samples.

CDR3 region: CASSLALTPQYF. The CDR3 DNA reads TGTGCCAGCAGCTTAGCGCTGACCCCCCAGTACTTC. The chain joins TRBV7-2 to TRBJ2-5; unclear D gene. Germline V gene lookup returns CDR1 SGHTA and CDR2 FQGNSA. The CDR3 runs 12 residues. V lost 0 bases and J 9 bases, leaving 8 bases between the germline ends.